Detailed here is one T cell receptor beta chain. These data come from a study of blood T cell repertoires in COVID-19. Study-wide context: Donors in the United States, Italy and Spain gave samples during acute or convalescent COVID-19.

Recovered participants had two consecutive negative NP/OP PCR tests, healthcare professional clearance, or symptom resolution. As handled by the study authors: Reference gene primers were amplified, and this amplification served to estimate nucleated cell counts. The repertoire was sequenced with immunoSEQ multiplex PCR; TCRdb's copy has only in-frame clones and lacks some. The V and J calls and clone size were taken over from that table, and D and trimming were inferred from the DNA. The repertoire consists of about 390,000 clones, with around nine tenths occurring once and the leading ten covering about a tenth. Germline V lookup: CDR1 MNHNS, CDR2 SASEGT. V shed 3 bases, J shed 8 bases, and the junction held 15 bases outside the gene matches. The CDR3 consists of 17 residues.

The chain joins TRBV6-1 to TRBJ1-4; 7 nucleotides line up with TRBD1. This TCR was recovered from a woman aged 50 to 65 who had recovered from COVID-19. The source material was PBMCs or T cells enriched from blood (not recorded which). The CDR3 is CASSDVDRARVEEKLFF. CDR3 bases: TGTGCCAGCAGTGACGTCGACAGGGCCCGAGTAGAAGAAAAACTGTTTTTT.